A selection of T cell receptor beta chains follows, all from one sample in a study of technical replicates of blood from a handful of donors. TCRdb's copy holds only in-frame clones and misses some; the assay was immunoSEQ multiplex PCR. Of 75,000 to 95,000 clones in the sample, roughly 94% are singletons; the top ten hold about 0.25%. Sequenced material: T cells isolated from PBMCs. These receptors originate from a human donor in good health. The conserved cysteine and the conserved F or W are not part of the CDR3 here.

j_gene | v_gene | CDR3aa
TRBJ2-7 | TRBV25-1 | ASSEYGGRRAYEQY
TRBJ1-5 | TRBV4-1 | ASSQGRGQPQH
TRBJ2-1 | TRBV19 | ASSWFGQGINEQF
TRBJ2-1 | TRBV6-1 | ASSEEGPQQF
TRBJ1-1 | TRBV20-1 | SAGRVEEAF
TRBJ2-7 | TRBV6-5 | ASSSGQVSYEQY
TRBJ2-5 | TRBV5-6 | ASSLAGGRTWETQY
TRBJ2-3 | TRBV6-1 | ASSEAFMSTDTQY
TRBJ2-7 | TRBV28 | ASSLPGSSEQY
TRBJ2-1 | TRBV15 | ATSSPPGGGNVSYNEQF
TRBJ1-5 | TRBV27 | ASTRYPGGDQPQH
TRBJ2-1 | TRBV19 | ASSIGGLEQF
TRBJ2-5 | TRBV4-1 | ASSQTALGLAQETQY
TRBJ2-5 | TRBV4-1 | ASSQSVGSGETQY
TRBJ2-2 | TRBV6-5 | ASREGPGSGELF
TRBJ2-3 | TRBV6-5 | ASSYSGGLGDTQY
TRBJ2-7 | TRBV7-9 | ASSPLGTGGAEQY
TRBJ1-4 | TRBV6-5 | ASSDRATNEKLF
TRBJ2-3 | TRBV29-1 | SVSEGRTDTQY
TRBJ2-3 | TRBV25-1 | ASSPRGSGDTQY
TRBJ2-1 | TRBV21-1 | ASNHPTGGRAYNEQF
TRBJ2-1 | TRBV4-1 | ASSQVTGGEQF
TRBJ2-7 | TRBV27 | ASRGVIKGNFYEQY
TRBJ1-2 | TRBV4-1 | ASSQVSGGGGYT
TRBJ1-6 | TRBV5-8 | ASSTWDFASPLH
TRBJ2-3 | TRBV5-6 | ASSSPRQFPNTDTQY